This note documents a single T cell receptor (beta chain) sequence. This entry comes from a study of blood T cell repertoires in COVID-19. TCRdb's copy holds only in-frame clones and misses some; the assay was immunoSEQ multiplex PCR. This sample has 250,000 or so clones, with 90% found just once. Trimming removed 0 bases from V and 5 bases from J, with 11 bases in between. The CDR3 consists of 14 residues. The germline gives CDR1 SEHNR, CDR2 FQNEAQ (reference sequence). This clonotype originated in an older woman with COVID-19, enrolled during active disease. Sequenced material: peripheral blood. J is TRBJ2-7 and V is TRBV7-9; D possibly corresponds to TRBD1 (5 bases). The CDR3 reads CASSLARQGDEQYF. Written as DNA, the CDR3 is TGTGCCAGCAGCTTAGCGAGGCAGGGTGACGAGCAGTACTTC. Full variable domain (outside the CDR3, taken from reference TRBV7-9 and TRBJ2-7): DTGVSQNPRHKITKRGQNVTFRCDPISEHNRLYWYRQTLGQGPEFLTYFQNEAQLEKSRLLSDRFSAERPKGSFSTLEIQRTEQGDSAMYLCASSLARQGDEQYFGPGTRLTVT.